The T cell receptor (beta chain) described here comes from a study of blood T cell repertoires in COVID-19. This clone came up once. Generated by immunoSEQ multiplex PCR, the TCRdb table keeps only in-frame clones and is missing some. The profile covers 250,000 to 300,000 clones, with around nine tenths appearing a single time and under 2.5% taken by the ten largest. The CDR3 is made up of 15 amino acids. The V end lost 0 bases, the J end lost 6 bases, and 11 bases lay between the germline ends. CDR1 is ENHRY, CDR2 SYGVKD, per germline. This clonotype originated in a man over 45 with acute or convalescent COVID-19. The sequencing sample was made of peripheral blood. The rearrangement joins TRBV10-3 to TRBJ2-2; maybe TRBD1 (7 bases). The CDR3 protein is CAISESARGAGELFF. The CDR3 region has the DNA TGTGCCATCAGTGAGTCGGCCAGGGGGGCCGGGGAGCTGTTTTTT.